This T cell receptor (beta chain) is drawn from a study of blood T cell repertoires in COVID-19. Study in general: T cells, B-cell-depleted T cells, or PBMCs supplied cDNA or gDNA.

Per the authors' pipeline: Cell counts per sample came from amplifying reference gene primers. Only in-frame clones appear in the TCRdb table, and some are missing; sequencing was by immunoSEQ multiplex PCR. V, J and clone size reflect that table, while D and trimming were determined from the DNA. The sample holds approximately 210,000 clones, about 80% seen once. In germline, CDR1 is MNHNY, CDR2 SVGAGI (reference sequence). V lost 7 bases and J lost 3, with 10 bases in between. CDR3 length: 12 residues. The chain recombines TRBV6-6 with TRBJ2-7; D perhaps matches TRBD1 (5 bases). The sample was peripheral blood. The clonotype originates from a woman aged 40-49 years with active or convalescent COVID-19. The CDR3 DNA is TGTGCCAGCAAAGACAGAGACTACGAGCAGTACTTC. Protein sequence: CASKDRDYEQYF.